This entry features one TCR beta chain sequence. The target antigen is unknown. PCR involved 60 Vbeta and 13 Jbeta primers. The protocol was immunoSEQ multiplex PCR, while the TCRdb copy is restricted to in-frame clones and leaves out a portion. The repertoire has 180,000 or so clones, roughly 78% of them found once; the top ten carry under 2%. The source of the sample is a study of cytomegalovirus exposure and HLA in healthy donors. Whole-study findings and limits: Later work found most CMV-associated TCR beta chains apparently HLA-restricted.

Germline loops: CDR1 SNHLY, CDR2 FYNNEI. V shed 0 bases and J shed 5 bases, with 4 bases lying between them. This CDR3 is 13 amino acids long. Sequencing used PBMCs. This TCR was sampled from a woman aged 25 to 39 in good health and CMV-seronegative. V usage is TRBV2 and J usage is TRBJ2-2; D remains ambiguous. The CDR3 DNA reads as TGTGCCAGCAGTGAAGCGAGAACCGGGGAGCTGTTTTTT. It is translated as CASSEARTGELFF.